This T cell receptor beta chain was found in a study of T cells in Graves' hyperthyroidism and ophthalmopathy. Many counts were recorded for this clonotype. From RNA transcripts, TCR beta CDR3 regions were amplified. The study used the HTBI primer set for a first-round RT-PCR of the TCR CDR3. TCRdb analysed the multiplex PCR reads with MiXCR anew, one entry per CDR3 protein. The data contain some 550,000 distinct CDR3 sequences, more than 15% of them singletons. This CDR3 comprises 13 residues. V dropped 3 bases and J dropped 14; count of bases not matched to a gene: 12. The germline gives CDR1 LNHNV, CDR2 YYDKDF (reference sequence).

This sequence joins TRBV15 and TRBJ1-2, with TRBD1 matching 7 bases. This receptor was taken from a woman in her forties with Graves' ophthalmopathy. The source material was blood. The CDR3 loop reads CATSSGQDLFSTF. CDR3 sequence (DNA): TGTGCCACCAGCAGCGGACAGGACCTATTTTCGACCTTC.